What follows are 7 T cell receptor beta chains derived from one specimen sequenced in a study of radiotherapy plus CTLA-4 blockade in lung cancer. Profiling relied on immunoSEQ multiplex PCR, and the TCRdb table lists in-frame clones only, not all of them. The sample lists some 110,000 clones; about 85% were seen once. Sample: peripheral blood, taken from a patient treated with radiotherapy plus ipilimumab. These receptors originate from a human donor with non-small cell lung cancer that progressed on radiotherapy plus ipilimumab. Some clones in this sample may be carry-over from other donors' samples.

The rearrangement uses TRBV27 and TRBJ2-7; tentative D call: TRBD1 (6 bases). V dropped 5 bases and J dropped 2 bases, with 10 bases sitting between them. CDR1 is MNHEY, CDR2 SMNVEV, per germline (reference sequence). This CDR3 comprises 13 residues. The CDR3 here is CASSTDRTYEQYF. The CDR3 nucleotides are TGTGCCAGCAGTACCGACAGGACCTACGAGCAGTACTTC.

This CDR3 reads CASSYSGRETQYF. CDR3 nucleotide sequence: TGTGCCAGCAGTTATTCTGGTCGGGAGACCCAGTACTTC. J is TRBJ2-5 and V is TRBV6-5; D not certain. Trimming removed 3 bases from V and 5 bases from J, with 10 bases in between. This CDR3 region has 13 residues. The V gene's germline CDR1 is MNHEY and CDR2 SVGAGI.

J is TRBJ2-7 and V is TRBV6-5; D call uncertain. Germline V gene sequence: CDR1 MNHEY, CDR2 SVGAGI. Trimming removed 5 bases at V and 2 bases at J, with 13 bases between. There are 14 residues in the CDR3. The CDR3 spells CASSVERAAYEQYF. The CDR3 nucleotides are TGTGCCAGCAGTGTGGAAAGGGCCGCCTACGAGCAGTACTTC.

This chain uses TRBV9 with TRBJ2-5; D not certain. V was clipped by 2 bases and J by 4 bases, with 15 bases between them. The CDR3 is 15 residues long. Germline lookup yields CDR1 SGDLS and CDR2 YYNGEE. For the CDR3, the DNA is TGTGCCAGCAGCGTTAGTCATACCCAGTTAGAGACCCAGTACTTC. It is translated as CASSVSHTQLETQYF.

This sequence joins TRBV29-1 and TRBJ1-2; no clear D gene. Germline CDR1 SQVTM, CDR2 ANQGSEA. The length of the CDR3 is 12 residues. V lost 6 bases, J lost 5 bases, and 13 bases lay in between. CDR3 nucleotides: TGCAGCGTCTCTGCAGGCCCATATGGCTACACCTTC. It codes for CSVSAGPYGYTF.

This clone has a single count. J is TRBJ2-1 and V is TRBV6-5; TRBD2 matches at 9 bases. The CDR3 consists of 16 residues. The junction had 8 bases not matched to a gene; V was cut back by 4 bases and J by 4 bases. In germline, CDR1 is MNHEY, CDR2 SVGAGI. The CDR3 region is CASSLTPGLAYNEQFF. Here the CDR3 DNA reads TGTGCCAGCAGTTTGACCCCGGGACTAGCTTACAATGAGCAGTTCTTC.

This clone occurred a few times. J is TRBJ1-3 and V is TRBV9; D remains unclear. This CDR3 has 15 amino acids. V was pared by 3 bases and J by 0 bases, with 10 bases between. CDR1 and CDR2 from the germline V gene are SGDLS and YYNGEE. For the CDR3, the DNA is TGTGCCAGCAGCGCTACAGCGACCTCTGGAAACACCATATATTTT. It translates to CASSATATSGNTIYF.